This entry lists 25 T cell receptor beta chains sequenced from one sample in a study of T-cell reconstitution after alpha-beta-depleted transplantation in children. Unique molecular identifiers were incorporated during preparation of the TCRbeta library. TCRdb redid the calling of the PCR reads with MiXCR, one entry per CDR3 protein. Seen here are a few hundred thousand distinct CDR3 sequences, 25% to 30% observed once, and the top ten hold about a third. Sequencing used PBMCs, obtained before TCRalphabeta/CD19-depleted stem cell transplant. The receptors were gathered from a boy less than two years old with Wiskott-Aldrich syndrome, due to receive a stem cell transplant.

The V gene is TRBV4-1, the J gene TRBJ2-2, with 8 nucleotides matching TRBD2. The CDR3 has 16 residues. Germline lookup yields CDR1 MGHRA and CDR2 YSYEKL. Losses at the gene ends were 0 bases for V and 5 bases for J; bases not matched to a gene: 5. This CDR3 reads CASSQDSPSGTGELFF. CDR3 nucleotide sequence: TGCGCCAGCAGCCAAGATAGTCCTAGCGGGACCGGGGAGCTGTTTTTT.

V gene TRBV5-4 combines with J gene TRBJ2-1, with D maybe TRBD2 (5 bases). Germline V gene lookup returns CDR1 SGHNT and CDR2 YYREEE (reference sequence). V was clipped by 1 base and J by 2 bases, with 10 bases between them. The CDR3 totals 15 residues. CDR3 region: CASSLFSDPYNEQFF. CDR3 DNA sequence: TGTGCCAGCAGCTTGTTTAGCGATCCCTACAATGAGCAGTTCTTC.

This clonotype was counted between two and nine times. The V gene is TRBV28, the J gene TRBJ1-2; 7 bases match TRBD1. Trimming took 3 bases from V and 1 from J; bases not matched to a gene: 2. Germline loops: CDR1 MDHEN, CDR2 SYDVKM. The CDR3 has 14 amino acids. The CDR3 region has the DNA TGTGCCAGCAGTTTTGGACAGGTTAACTATGGCTACACCTTC. Amino acids: CASSFGQVNYGYTF.

The genes are TRBV5-1 and TRBJ1-6; 8 positions match TRBD1. Losses at the gene ends were 4 bases for V and 8 bases for J; bases not matched to a gene: 8. CDR1 and CDR2 (germline): SGHRS, YFSETQ. This CDR3 is built from 15 residues. CDR3 sequence (DNA): TGCGCCAGCAGCCTGAGCCCGGGACAGGATTCACCCCTCCACTTT. Protein product: CASSLSPGQDSPLHF. The full variable domain, rest sourced from reference TRBV5-1 and TRBJ1-6, is KAGVTQTPRYLIKTRGQQVTLSCSPISGHRSVSWYQQTPGQGLQFLFEYFSETQRNKGNFPGRFSGRQFSNSRSEMNVSTLELGDSALYLCASSLSPGQDSPLHFGNGTRLTVT.

V gene TRBV10-3 combines with J gene TRBJ1-1; D is unclear. Looked up from germline, CDR1 is ENHRY and CDR2 is SYGVKD. Trimming pared 2 bases from V and 10 bases from J, leaving 11 bases between. The CDR3 is 12 residues long. CDR3 coding DNA: TGTGCCATCAGTGAGACAAGTCTGAGAGCTTTCTTT. Amino acids: CAISETSLRAFF.

The chain has TRBV3-1 and TRBJ1-2; D is possibly TRBD1 (6 bases). There are 14 residues in the CDR3. Germline CDR1 and CDR2: LGHDT and YNNKEL (reference sequence). Between the trimmed V and J ends, which lost 4 bases and 4 bases, there was a span of 13 bases. The CDR3 region has the DNA TGTGCCAGCAGCCCTCGAGCAGGGGCCTATGGCTACACCTTC. Translating it yields CASSPRAGAYGYTF.

A few counts support this clonotype. J is TRBJ2-5 and V is TRBV5-1, with 10 bases aligning to TRBD1. CDR3 length equals 15 residues. Trimming cost V 4 bases and J 1 base; bases outside gene matches: 4. CDR1 and CDR2 (germline): SGHRS, YFSETQ. CDR3 residues: CASSLGQGIQETQYF. The DNA for the CDR3 is TGCGCCAGCAGCCTGGGACAGGGGATCCAAGAGACCCAGTACTTC.

The chain couples TRBV20-1 to TRBJ1-1; 7 positions agree with TRBD1. The CDR3 spans 14 residues. The J segment lost 4 bases and the V segment lost 8 bases, leaving 13 bases of the junction unmatched. Germline loops: CDR1 DFQATT, CDR2 SNEGSKA (reference sequence). The CDR3 bases are TGCAGTACTATCGAAGCGAGACAGGGCACTGAAGCTTTCTTT. Its protein is CSTIEARQGTEAFF.

This clonotype has a handful of counts. V gene TRBV20-1 combines with J gene TRBJ2-3; 9 bases agree with TRBD2. The CDR3 contains 15 residues. Germline V lookup: CDR1 DFQATT, CDR2 SNEGSKA (reference sequence). Trimming cost V 3 bases and J 3 bases; bases outside gene matches: 7. The CDR3 bases are TGCAGTGCTAGGAGAAATAGCGGGAGAACAGATACGCAGTATTTT. Translated: CSARRNSGRTDTQYF.

The sample holds a few counts of this clonotype. J is TRBJ1-2 and V is TRBV10-3; no reliable D call. V lost 0 bases and J 4 bases, leaving 3 bases between the germline ends. The germline V gene encodes CDR1 ENHRY and CDR2 SYGVKD. The CDR3 covers 12 residues. Here the CDR3 DNA reads TGTGCCATCAGTGAGTCGACCTATGGCTACACCTTC. It translates to CAISESTYGYTF.

This chain uses TRBV6-2 or TRBV6-3 with TRBJ1-5, with 8 bases identical to TRBD1. Germline V gene lookup returns CDR1 MNHEY and CDR2 SVGEGT. Trimming took 6 bases from V and 5 from J; bases not matched to a gene: 3. The CDR3 consists of 13 residues. CDR3 DNA: TGTGCCAGCAGCACGACAGGGGATCAGCCCCAGCATTTT. The encoded protein is CASSTTGDQPQHF.

This rearrangement joins TRBV3-1 to TRBJ2-7; D remains unclear. The germline V gene has CDR1 LGHDT and CDR2 YNNKEL (reference sequence). V dropped 0 bases and J dropped 7 bases, with 10 bases sitting between them. The CDR3 is 13 residues long. The CDR3 region is CASSQDILREQYF. Here the CDR3 DNA reads TGTGCCAGCAGCCAAGATATATTGCGGGAGCAGTACTTC.

J is TRBJ1-6 and V is TRBV5-1, with 7 nucleotides matching TRBD1. Germline assignment: CDR1 SGHRS and CDR2 YFSETQ. CDR3 size: 15 residues. Unmatched junction bases numbered 7, after V lost 3 bases and J lost 7 bases. CDR3: CASSSYGTENSPLHF. In nucleotides, the CDR3 is TGCGCCAGCAGCTCCTACGGGACAGAGAATTCACCCCTCCACTTT.

The rearrangement uses TRBV6-1 and TRBJ2-3, with D uncertain. Germline loops: CDR1 MNHNS, CDR2 SASEGT. Trimming shortened V by 7 bases and J by 4 bases, and 9 bases separated the two germline ends. The CDR3 loop spans 12 amino acids. CDR3 sequence reads: CASIKASDTQYF. The CDR3 nucleotides read TGTGCCAGCATTAAGGCGTCAGATACGCAGTATTTT.

The chain uses TRBV20-1 and TRBJ2-7; D assignment may be TRBD1 or TRBD2 (5 bases each). The CDR3 extends over 13 amino acids. Germline V gene sequence: CDR1 DFQATT, CDR2 SNEGSKA (reference sequence). Deletions cut 5 bases from V and 3 bases from J, with 14 bases between. This CDR3 is CSAHARDGYEQYF. Written as DNA, the CDR3 is TGCAGTGCTCATGCAAGGGACGGCTACGAGCAGTACTTC.

In this sample, this clonotype turned up a few times. The chain uses TRBV5-1 and TRBJ2-7, with a tentative D call TRBD1 (6 bases). The CDR3 sequence is 15 residues long. Germline CDR1 is SGHRS and CDR2 is YFSETQ. Trimming pared 1 base from V and 2 bases from J, leaving 13 bases between. The DNA of the CDR3 is TGCGCCAGCAGCTTGACGCCAGGGACAACCTACGAGCAGTACTTC. This gives the protein CASSLTPGTTYEQYF. The full variable domain, with the rest looked up from reference TRBV5-1 and TRBJ2-7, is KAGVTQTPRYLIKTRGQQVTLSCSPISGHRSVSWYQQTPGQGLQFLFEYFSETQRNKGNFPGRFSGRQFSNSRSEMNVSTLELGDSALYLCASSLTPGTTYEQYFGPGTRLTVT.

There are a few counts of this clonotype. The chain is built from TRBV5-1 and TRBJ2-5; 7 bases align to TRBD1. V was clipped by 2 bases and J by 1 base; unmatched bases: 8. Per germline, CDR1 SGHRS and CDR2 YFSETQ. The CDR3 contains 16 residues. CDR3 DNA: TGCGCCAGCAGCTTTGGGCCGCGGACAGGCCAAGAGACCCAGTACTTC. This codes for CASSFGPRTGQETQYF.

This chain joins TRBV29-1 and TRBJ2-3; 10 bases agree with TRBD1. V shed 6 bases and J 5 bases; nucleotides not matched to a gene: 11. The CDR3 runs 15 residues. The germline V gene encodes CDR1 SQVTM and CDR2 ANQGSEA. CDR3 coding DNA: TGCAGCGTGGGGGGGGGACAGGGGCCAGGAGATACGCAGTATTTT. This encodes CSVGGGQGPGDTQYF.

This clonotype was seen only a few times. The rearrangement uses TRBV29-1 and TRBJ1-1, with a weak D call TRBD1 (6 bases). V was trimmed by 5 bases and J by 7 bases, leaving 14 bases between them. Germline CDR1 and CDR2: SQVTM and ANQGSEA. This CDR3 is built from 12 residues. CDR3 protein: CSVSGAGIEAFF. The CDR3 DNA reads TGCAGCGTTTCGGGGGCAGGAATTGAAGCTTTCTTT.

This clonotype was picked up many times. The J gene is TRBJ1-1, the V gene TRBV7-9; D remains unclear. CDR3 size: 12 residues. From germline, CDR1 is SEHNR and CDR2 FQNEAQ (reference sequence). Trimming removed 3 bases at V and 4 bases at J, with 6 bases between. CDR3 sequence: CASSFGSTEAFF. CDR3 bases: TGTGCCAGCAGCTTCGGGAGCACTGAAGCTTTCTTT.

Ten or more counts support this clonotype. This chain joins TRBV29-1 and TRBJ2-1; 12 nucleotides agree with TRBD2. Trimming took 7 bases from V and 2 from J; bases not matched to a gene: 6. The CDR3 extends over 15 amino acids. Germline CDR1 and CDR2: SQVTM and ANQGSEA. This chain's CDR3 is CSAPRTSGTYNEQFF. For the CDR3, the DNA is TGCAGCGCTCCACGGACTAGCGGGACCTACAATGAGCAGTTCTTC.

J is TRBJ2-7 and V is TRBV5-1; D call uncertain. V gave up 0 bases and J gave up 3 bases, with 16 bases separating them. This CDR3 region has 16 residues. The germline V gene encodes CDR1 SGHRS and CDR2 YFSETQ. The CDR3 protein is CASSLVPEKEFYEQYF. In nucleotides, the CDR3 is TGCGCCAGCAGCTTGGTTCCGGAGAAAGAATTCTACGAGCAGTACTTC. The full variable domain, rest sourced from reference TRBV5-1 and TRBJ2-7, is KAGVTQTPRYLIKTRGQQVTLSCSPISGHRSVSWYQQTPGQGLQFLFEYFSETQRNKGNFPGRFSGRQFSNSRSEMNVSTLELGDSALYLCASSLVPEKEFYEQYFGPGTRLTVT.

The rearrangement joins TRBV6-1 to TRBJ1-5; the D is unclear. The CDR3 extends over 14 amino acids. V was shortened by 2 bases and J by 5 bases, with 10 bases between the two germline ends. Germline V gene lookup returns CDR1 MNHNS and CDR2 SASEGT. CDR3 sequence: CASSEQPGDQPQHF. The CDR3 DNA is TGTGCCAGCAGTGAACAGCCCGGGGATCAGCCCCAGCATTTT.

This sequence joins TRBV27 and TRBJ2-2, with D perhaps matching TRBD1 or TRBD2 (5 bases each). The V end was cut by 3 bases, the J end by 4 bases, with 15 bases between. There are 16 residues in the CDR3. Germline V gene data show CDR1 as MNHEY and CDR2 as SMNVEV (reference sequence). The CDR3, as DNA: TGTGCCAGCAGTTTTGGGGGAATCCCTCCCACCGGGGAGCTGTTTTTT. This codes for CASSFGGIPPTGELFF.

In its sample, this clonotype was seen a few times. The chain couples TRBV20-1 to TRBJ2-5; TRBD1 aligns across 10 bases. This CDR3 region has 13 residues. The germline V gene has CDR1 DFQATT and CDR2 SNEGSKA (reference sequence). V dropped 5 bases and J dropped 2; count of bases not matched to a gene: 2. This CDR3 is CSAPGQGQETQYF. In nucleotides, the CDR3 is TGCAGTGCTCCGGGACAGGGGCAAGAGACCCAGTACTTC.